This TCR beta chain was documented in a study of shared clonotypes between healthy human individuals. Looking at the study overall: Per-donor plates numbered three CD4 naive, three CD4 memory, two CD8 naive and one CD8 memory.

Trimming shortened V by 6 bases and J by 1 base, and 18 bases separated the two germline ends. The length of the CDR3 is 16 residues. Germline CDR1 is SEHNR and CDR2 is FQNEAQ (reference sequence). Points on this clone: Its antigen remains unknown.

Study results and limitations: Generation probabilities of non-shared clonotypes were lower (relative to those shared by all four donors). When naive CD4 clonotypes were compared across four donors, approximately 5% were shared.

Produced via immunoSEQ multiplex PCR; TCRdb's table is partial and in-frame only. The data contain over 2 million clones, 92% of them singletons. Source material: naive CD4+ T cells from PBMCs. The sample's subset: CD45RA+ positively selected. The sequence was obtained from a man aged 18 to 29 in good health. Some clones in this sample may be carry-over from other donors' samples. This chain connects TRBV7-9 to TRBJ1-2, with D uncertain. CDR3 nucleotide sequence: TGTGCCAGCAGAGCTTGGGTAGATGAATATAACTATGGCTACACCTTC. Translation: CASRAWVDEYNYGYTF.